This TCR beta chain was captured in a study of T cells expressing NK-cell markers. A word on this clonotype: Its antigen is still unknown.

Reanalyzing the 5' RACE reads, TCRdb keeps one entry per CDR3 protein, without DNA. This repertoire includes roughly 430,000 distinct CDR3 sequences. Germline CDR1 and CDR2: MDHEN and SYDVKM. The CDR3 runs 14 residues. Study outcomes and limitations: In a handful of donors, dominant clonotypes made up roughly 28.3-65% of CD3+CD56-NKG2C+ cells.

The sample was blood T cells: a sorted CD56 or NKG2C T cell subset, CD4+ or CD8+ T cells, or bulk PBMC T cells (not recorded which). This receptor was obtained from a woman aged 18 to 75 in good health. The chain couples TRBV28 to TRBJ2-7; TCRdb names TRBD1, which stays unverified in the absence of DNA. CDR3 protein: CASRRHGDRVEQYF.